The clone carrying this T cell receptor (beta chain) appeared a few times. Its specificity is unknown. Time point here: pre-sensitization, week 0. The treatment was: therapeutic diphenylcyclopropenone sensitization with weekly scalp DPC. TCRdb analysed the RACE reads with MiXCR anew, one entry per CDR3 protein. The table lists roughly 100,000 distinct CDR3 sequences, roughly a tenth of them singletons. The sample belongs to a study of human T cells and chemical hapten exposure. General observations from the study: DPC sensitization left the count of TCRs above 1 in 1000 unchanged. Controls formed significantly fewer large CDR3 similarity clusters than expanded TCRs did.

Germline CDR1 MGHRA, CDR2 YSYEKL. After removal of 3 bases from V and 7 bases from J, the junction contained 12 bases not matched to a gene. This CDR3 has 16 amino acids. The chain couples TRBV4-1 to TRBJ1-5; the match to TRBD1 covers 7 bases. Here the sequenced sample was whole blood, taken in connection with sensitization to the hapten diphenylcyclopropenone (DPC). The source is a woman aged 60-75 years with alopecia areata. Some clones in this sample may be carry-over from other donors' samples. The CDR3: CASSQNTGVKGQPQHF. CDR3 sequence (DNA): TGCGCCAGCAGCCAGAATACAGGGGTGAAGGGCCAGCCCCAGCATTTT.